This TCR beta chain was captured in a study of metastatic and nonmetastatic thyroid tumors. Study in general: Blood and tumor or nodule tissue repertoires from malignant and benign thyroid patients were compared.

Study processing details: The authors used CDR3 differences across clinicopathological groups to build a distant-metastasis classifier for papillary thyroid cancer. Using MiXCR, TCRdb reanalyzed the PCR reads. TCRdb's processing, not the authors' own work, is the source of the V and J calls. The table includes tens of thousands of clones, 9.5% to 12% detected once. Every patient underwent thyroid surgery untreated. Study conclusions and caveats: According to reports, the diversity of TCR beta was significantly higher in malignant thyroid tumors than in benign nodules, and this held in both blood and tumor samples.

The germline CDR1 and CDR2 sequences are SGHTA and FQGTGA. V lost 0 bases, J lost 4 bases, and 4 bases stayed unmatched. This CDR3 has 15 residues. This clone was counted at least ten times. What it binds is unknown. The TCR sequence derives from a female donor with papillary thyroid cancer or a benign thyroid nodule (not recorded which). Some clones in this sample may be carry-over from other donors' samples. Sequenced: blood. The chain employs TRBV7-3 and TRBJ2-3; 7 nucleotides agree with TRBD2. This CDR3 is CASSLTAGVSDTQYF. Written as DNA, the CDR3 is TGTGCCAGCAGCTTAACCGCGGGAGTTTCAGATACGCAGTATTTT.